Listed below are T cell receptor beta chains from one sample, sequenced in a study of blood T cell repertoires in COVID-19. TCRdb's copy holds only in-frame clones and misses some; the assay was immunoSEQ multiplex PCR. The table lists roughly 25,000 clones, around 86% of them singletons. Source material: peripheral blood. All receptors derive from a man aged 50 to 59 with active COVID-19. Both conserved end residues are part of each CDR3. Each record gives: CDR3 protein, CDR3 DNA, D gene, J gene, V gene, clone size. D genes are given only for firm matches. Size tells how often a clone was seen (once, few, many) or the class of an expanded clone, and some rows leave it out.

CDR3aa: CASSRDTAPRYGYTF
CDR3nt: TGTGCCAGCAGCAGGGACACTGCACCGCGTTATGGCTACACCTTC
d_gene: .
j_gene: TRBJ1-2
v_gene: TRBV2
abundance: few

CDR3aa: CASREDRGRRQPQHF
CDR3nt: TGTGCCAGCAGAGAGGACAGGGGGCGAAGGCAGCCCCAGCATTTT
d_gene: TRBD1
j_gene: TRBJ1-5
v_gene: TRBV6-5
abundance: .

CDR3aa: CASSPSLGQGIQPQHF
CDR3nt: TGTGCCAGCAGTCCGTCATTGGGACAGGGGATTCAGCCCCAGCATTTT
d_gene: TRBD1
j_gene: TRBJ1-5
v_gene: TRBV27
abundance: .

CDR3aa: CASSLYSRRGNQPQHF
CDR3nt: TGTGCCAGCAGTTTATATTCAAGAAGAGGCAATCAGCCCCAGCATTTT
d_gene: .
j_gene: TRBJ1-5
v_gene: TRBV28
abundance: .

CDR3aa: CASSPGGWTEAFF
CDR3nt: TGTGCCAGCAGCCCAGGGGGCTGGACTGAAGCTTTCTTT
d_gene: TRBD1
j_gene: TRBJ1-1
v_gene: TRBV6-2/TRBV6-3
abundance: once

CDR3aa: CASSPEQGAYNSPLHF
CDR3nt: TGCGCCAGCAGCCCGGAACAGGGGGCCTATAATTCACCCCTCCACTTT
d_gene: TRBD1
j_gene: TRBJ1-6
v_gene: TRBV4-1
abundance: .

CDR3aa: CASSAGWDTIYF
CDR3nt: TGTGCCAGTAGTGCAGGGTGGGACACCATATATTTT
d_gene: .
j_gene: TRBJ1-3
v_gene: TRBV19
abundance: .

CDR3aa: CASSASTGGYGYTF
CDR3nt: TGTGCCAGCAGCGCGAGCACAGGGGGGTATGGCTACACCTTC
d_gene: TRBD1
j_gene: TRBJ1-2
v_gene: TRBV9
abundance: .

CDR3aa: CASSPRGGHEQYF
CDR3nt: TGTGCCAGCTCACCCCGGGGGGGACACGAGCAGTACTTC
d_gene: TRBD2
j_gene: TRBJ2-7
v_gene: TRBV18
abundance: few

CDR3aa: CASSKTGRDTEAFF
CDR3nt: TGTGCCAGCAGTAAAACAGGTCGCGACACTGAAGCTTTCTTT
d_gene: .
j_gene: TRBJ1-1
v_gene: TRBV6-5
abundance: .

CDR3aa: CASSSGTGGISPLHF
CDR3nt: TGTGCCAGCAGCTCGGGGACAGGGGGAATTTCACCCCTCCACTTT
d_gene: TRBD1
j_gene: TRBJ1-6
v_gene: TRBV7-8
abundance: .

CDR3aa: CASSHRRGAPDTQYF
CDR3nt: TGTGCCAGCAGCCACAGGCGGGGGGCCCCAGATACGCAGTATTTT
d_gene: TRBD2
j_gene: TRBJ2-3
v_gene: TRBV11-3
abundance: .

CDR3aa: CATSEGGTGGSNEQFF
CDR3nt: TGTGCCACCAGTGAAGGGGGGACAGGGGGAAGCAATGAGCAGTTCTTC
d_gene: TRBD1
j_gene: TRBJ2-1
v_gene: TRBV24-1
abundance: .

CDR3aa: CASSLYVGTGGSYGYTF
CDR3nt: TGCGCCAGCAGCTTATACGTTGGGACAGGGGGCAGCTATGGCTACACCTTC
d_gene: TRBD1
j_gene: TRBJ1-2
v_gene: TRBV5-1
abundance: .

CDR3aa: CASNTDRGSGNTIYF
CDR3nt: TGTGCCAGCAATACAGACAGGGGCTCTGGAAACACCATATATTTT
d_gene: TRBD1
j_gene: TRBJ1-3
v_gene: TRBV2
abundance: .

CDR3aa: CAWNDRADQPQHF
CDR3nt: TGTGCCTGGAACGACAGGGCGGATCAGCCCCAGCATTTT
d_gene: TRBD1
j_gene: TRBJ1-5
v_gene: TRBV30
abundance: .

CDR3aa: CAWRISSYNEQFF
CDR3nt: TGTGCCTGGAGAATTAGCAGCTACAATGAGCAGTTCTTC
d_gene: .
j_gene: TRBJ2-1
v_gene: TRBV30
abundance: .

CDR3aa: CASRGQAAGPLHF
CDR3nt: TGTGCCAGCAGGGGACAGGCTGCAGGGCCCCTCCACTTT
d_gene: TRBD1
j_gene: TRBJ1-6
v_gene: TRBV12-3/TRBV12-4
abundance: medium-sized

CDR3aa: CASSLSAGANEAFF
CDR3nt: TGTGCCAGCAGTTTGAGTGCTGGGGCCAATGAAGCTTTCTTT
d_gene: .
j_gene: TRBJ1-1
v_gene: TRBV6-2/TRBV6-3
abundance: .

CDR3aa: CATSDLGTGPKGTSTDTQYF
CDR3nt: TGTGCCACCAGTGATTTGGGGACAGGGCCGAAGGGGACTAGCACAGATACGCAGTATTTT
d_gene: TRBD1
j_gene: TRBJ2-3
v_gene: TRBV24-1
abundance: .

CDR3aa: CAWRRQGFSEAFF
CDR3nt: TGTGCCTGGCGGCGACAGGGATTCTCTGAAGCTTTCTTT
d_gene: TRBD1
j_gene: TRBJ1-1
v_gene: TRBV30
abundance: few

CDR3aa: CASQGLGTGMETQYF
CDR3nt: TGTGCCAGTCAGGGGTTGGGCACAGGCATGGAGACCCAGTACTTC
d_gene: .
j_gene: TRBJ2-5
v_gene: TRBV19
abundance: .

CDR3aa: CASSVVGGTPGGTF
CDR3nt: TGTGCCAGCAGTGTCGTTGGGGGCACCCCCGGAGGCACCTTC
d_gene: .
j_gene: TRBJ1-2
v_gene: TRBV2
abundance: few

CDR3aa: CASSISLAGYNEQFF
CDR3nt: TGTGCCAGTAGTATTTCCCTGGCAGGCTACAATGAGCAGTTCTTC
d_gene: .
j_gene: TRBJ2-1
v_gene: TRBV19
abundance: .

CDR3aa: CASSEGQSLSYEQYF
CDR3nt: TGTGCCAGCAGTGAGGGACAGAGCCTCTCCTACGAGCAGTACTTC
d_gene: TRBD1
j_gene: TRBJ2-7
v_gene: TRBV2
abundance: .

CDR3aa: CASSEQQGRGNQPQHF
CDR3nt: TGTGCCAGCAGTGAACAACAGGGACGGGGCAATCAGCCCCAGCATTTT
d_gene: .
j_gene: TRBJ1-5
v_gene: TRBV27
abundance: .

CDR3aa: CASSQGGLRTDTQYF
CDR3nt: TGCGCCAGCAGCCAAGGGGGACTCAGAACAGATACGCAGTATTTT
d_gene: .
j_gene: TRBJ2-3
v_gene: TRBV4-3
abundance: .

CDR3aa: CASSHRGEGTEAFF
CDR3nt: TGTGCCAGCAGCCATCGGGGAGAAGGGACTGAAGCTTTCTTT
d_gene: .
j_gene: TRBJ1-1
v_gene: TRBV3-1/TRBV3-2
abundance: .

CDR3aa: CASSSRTANSPLHF
CDR3nt: TGTGCCAGCAGCTCTAGGACTGCAAATTCACCCCTCCACTTT
d_gene: .
j_gene: TRBJ1-6
v_gene: TRBV11-3
abundance: .

CDR3aa: CASSLEYNFLLELDTQYF
CDR3nt: TGTGCCAGCAGCTTGGAATACAATTTCCTCCTTGAATTGGATACGCAGTATTTT
d_gene: .
j_gene: TRBJ2-3
v_gene: TRBV5-6
abundance: .

CDR3aa: CASSSGQGVYGYTF
CDR3nt: TGTGCCAGCAGTTCGGGACAGGGGGTATATGGCTACACCTTC
d_gene: TRBD1
j_gene: TRBJ1-2
v_gene: TRBV7-9
abundance: .

CDR3aa: CSARTAQETQYF
CDR3nt: TGCAGCGCTAGGACAGCCCAAGAGACCCAGTACTTC
d_gene: .
j_gene: TRBJ2-5
v_gene: TRBV29-1
abundance: once

CDR3aa: CASTHLISNQPQHF
CDR3nt: TGTGCCAGCACCCACTTAATTAGCAATCAGCCCCAGCATTTT
d_gene: .
j_gene: TRBJ1-5
v_gene: TRBV2
abundance: .

CDR3aa: CASTRGAGGYEQYF
CDR3nt: TGTGCCAGCACCCGGGGTGCGGGGGGATACGAGCAGTACTTC
d_gene: TRBD2
j_gene: TRBJ2-7
v_gene: TRBV7-9
abundance: .

CDR3aa: CASSPSGAWGETQYF
CDR3nt: TGTGCCAGCAGCCCTAGCGGGGCCTGGGGAGAGACCCAGTACTTC
d_gene: TRBD2
j_gene: TRBJ2-5
v_gene: TRBV9
abundance: .

CDR3aa: CASSQEWDRGNEQFF
CDR3nt: TGTGCCAGCAGCCAAGAATGGGACAGGGGTAATGAGCAGTTCTTC
d_gene: TRBD1
j_gene: TRBJ2-1
v_gene: TRBV4-2
abundance: .

CDR3aa: CASSPTRDSTPGEQYF
CDR3nt: TGCGCCAGCAGCCCGACCCGGGACAGTACTCCGGGGGAGCAGTACTTC
d_gene: TRBD1
j_gene: TRBJ2-7
v_gene: TRBV5-1
abundance: few

CDR3aa: CASSLGQAISGNTIYF
CDR3nt: TGTGCCAGTAGTCTTGGACAGGCGATCTCTGGAAACACCATATATTTT
d_gene: TRBD1
j_gene: TRBJ1-3
v_gene: TRBV19
abundance: .

CDR3aa: CASSLQGITEAFF
CDR3nt: TGTGCCAGCAGTTTACAGGGGATCACTGAAGCTTTCTTT
d_gene: .
j_gene: TRBJ1-1
v_gene: TRBV12-3/TRBV12-4
abundance: .

CDR3aa: CASSLDRGLRHNSPLHF
CDR3nt: TGTGCCAGCAGCCTGGACAGGGGGCTCCGACATAATTCACCCCTCCACTTT
d_gene: TRBD1
j_gene: TRBJ1-6
v_gene: TRBV5-6
abundance: .

CDR3aa: CASSYYGQGYEQYF
CDR3nt: TGTGCCAGCAGTTACTACGGACAGGGCTACGAGCAGTACTTC
d_gene: TRBD1
j_gene: TRBJ2-7
v_gene: TRBV6-5
abundance: .

CDR3aa: CAWTQGGRDQPQHF
CDR3nt: TGTGCCTGGACACAGGGGGGACGGGATCAGCCCCAGCATTTT
d_gene: TRBD1
j_gene: TRBJ1-5
v_gene: TRBV30
abundance: .

CDR3aa: CASSPLGAGASNQPQHF
CDR3nt: TGCGCCAGCAGCCCCCTGGGTGCGGGGGCTAGCAATCAGCCCCAGCATTTT
d_gene: .
j_gene: TRBJ1-5
v_gene: TRBV4-1
abundance: .

CDR3aa: CASSRDRGNQPQHF
CDR3nt: TGTGCCAGCAGCCGGGACAGGGGTAATCAGCCCCAGCATTTT
d_gene: TRBD1
j_gene: TRBJ1-5
v_gene: TRBV5-4
abundance: .

CDR3aa: CASSLGQNSYNEQFF
CDR3nt: TGTGCCAGCAGCTTGGGACAGAACTCCTACAATGAGCAGTTCTTC
d_gene: .
j_gene: TRBJ2-1
v_gene: TRBV5-8
abundance: .

CDR3aa: CASSVSASYEQYF
CDR3nt: TGTGCCAGTAGTGTTTCGGCTAGTTACGAGCAGTACTTC
d_gene: .
j_gene: TRBJ2-7
v_gene: TRBV19
abundance: .

CDR3aa: CASSIATNTGELFF
CDR3nt: TGTGCCAGTAGTATTGCGACGAACACCGGGGAGCTGTTTTTT
d_gene: .
j_gene: TRBJ2-2
v_gene: TRBV19
abundance: few

CDR3aa: CASSPPPGLAGGYYNEQFF
CDR3nt: TGTGCCAGCAGCCCCCCACCGGGACTAGCGGGGGGATACTACAATGAGCAGTTCTTC
d_gene: TRBD2
j_gene: TRBJ2-1
v_gene: TRBV16
abundance: .

CDR3aa: CASSFQAGIQETQYF
CDR3nt: TGTGCCAGCAGTTTCCAAGCGGGGATCCAAGAGACCCAGTACTTC
d_gene: TRBD2
j_gene: TRBJ2-5
v_gene: TRBV6-5
abundance: .

CDR3aa: CASGFSGWGNEQFF
CDR3nt: TGTGCTAGTGGTTTCAGCGGATGGGGCAATGAGCAGTTCTTC
d_gene: .
j_gene: TRBJ2-1
v_gene: TRBV12-5
abundance: .

CDR3aa: CAITWGGTGSNEQFF
CDR3nt: TGTGCCATCACCTGGGGCGGGACAGGGTCCAATGAGCAGTTCTTC
d_gene: TRBD1
j_gene: TRBJ2-1
v_gene: TRBV10-3
abundance: .

CDR3aa: CATGQVLDEKLFF
CDR3nt: TGTGCCACCGGACAGGTTCTAGATGAAAAACTGTTTTTT
d_gene: TRBD1
j_gene: TRBJ1-4
v_gene: TRBV19
abundance: .

CDR3aa: CSVLYTEAFF
CDR3nt: TGCAGCGTTCTGTACACTGAAGCTTTCTTT
d_gene: .
j_gene: TRBJ1-1
v_gene: TRBV29-1
abundance: .

CDR3aa: CATSRDRGPYEQYF
CDR3nt: TGTGCCACCAGCAGAGACAGGGGGCCCTACGAGCAGTACTTC
d_gene: TRBD1
j_gene: TRBJ2-7
v_gene: TRBV15
abundance: .